The text below deals with one T cell receptor beta chain. Its target is not known. Germline values: CDR1 SGDLS, CDR2 YYNGEE. The CDR3 extends over 15 amino acids. The germline V and J ends were trimmed by 0 bases and 6 bases, with 12 bases remaining between them. The data are from a study of cytomegalovirus exposure and HLA in healthy donors. About the study: Earlier work reported about 110 million unique TCR beta sequences from some 180 million T cells. Unique TCRs numbering approximately 80 million, obtained from HLA-typed donors, made up an early data release. Study-level points and caveats: A later analysis showed that HLA-associated TCR beta chains had undergone more clonal expansion than equally common others. It was likely that a cluster of highly shared sequence variants was a sequencing artifact.

Primers: 60 Vbeta forward and 13 Jbeta reverse. The table came from immunoSEQ multiplex PCR; TCRdb's copy has only in-frame clones and leaves some out. The table has 140,000 to 150,000 clones, about 84% seen once. Sequencing was done on a sample of PBMCs. The rearrangement joins TRBV9 to TRBJ1-4; no clear D. The source of this sequence is a woman younger than 35 in good health and CMV-seropositive. CDR3 nucleotide sequence: TGTGCCAGCAGCGTAGGCGCCAGGTTCGATGAAAAACTGTTTTTT. It is translated as CASSVGARFDEKLFF.